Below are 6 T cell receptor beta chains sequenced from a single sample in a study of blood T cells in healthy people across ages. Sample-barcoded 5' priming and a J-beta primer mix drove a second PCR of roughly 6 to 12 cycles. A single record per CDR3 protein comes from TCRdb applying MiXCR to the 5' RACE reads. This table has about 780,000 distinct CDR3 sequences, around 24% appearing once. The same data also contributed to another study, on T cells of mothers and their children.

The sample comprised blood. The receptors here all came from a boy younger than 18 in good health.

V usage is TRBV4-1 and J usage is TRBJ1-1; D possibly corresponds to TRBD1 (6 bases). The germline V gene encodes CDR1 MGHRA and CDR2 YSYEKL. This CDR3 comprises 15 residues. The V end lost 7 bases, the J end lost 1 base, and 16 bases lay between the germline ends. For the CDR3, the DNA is TGCGCCAGCAATAGACAGGCATGGGGGAACACTGAAGCTTTCTTT. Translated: CASNRQAWGNTEAFF.

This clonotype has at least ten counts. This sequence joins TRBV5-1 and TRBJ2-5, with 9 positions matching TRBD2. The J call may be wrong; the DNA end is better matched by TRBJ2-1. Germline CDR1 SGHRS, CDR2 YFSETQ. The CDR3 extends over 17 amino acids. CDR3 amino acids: CASRTGGGVPQGDEQFF. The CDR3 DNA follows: TGCGCCAGCAGGACCGGCGGGGGGGTACCCCAAGGGGATGAGCAGTTCTTC.

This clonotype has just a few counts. CDR3 region: CASSQVQGTPGTGELFF. In nucleotides, the CDR3 is TGCGCCAGCAGCCAAGTGCAGGGGACGCCCGGCACCGGGGAGCTGTTTTTT. V is TRBV4-1 and J is TRBJ2-2; maybe TRBD1 (6 bases). Trimming cost V 1 base and J 4 bases, with 16 bases left between them. CDR3 size: 17 residues. CDR1 MGHRA and CDR2 YSYEKL come from the germline V gene.

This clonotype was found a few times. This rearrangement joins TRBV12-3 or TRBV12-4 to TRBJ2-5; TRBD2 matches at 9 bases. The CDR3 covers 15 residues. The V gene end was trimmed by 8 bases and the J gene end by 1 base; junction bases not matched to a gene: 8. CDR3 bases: TGTGCCAGCCTGCGGGGCGGGGGGGGCCAAGAGACCCAGTACTTC. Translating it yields CASLRGGGGQETQYF.

The CDR3, as DNA: TGTGCCAGCAGCCAAGGAGGAGGCGTCGCCCAGTACTTC. Translated: CASSQGGGVAQYF. V is TRBV3-1 and J is TRBJ2-5; maybe TRBD2 (5 bases). CDR3 length: 13 amino acids. The V end was cut by 1 base, the J end by 9 bases, with 12 bases between. Germline V gene sequence: CDR1 LGHDT, CDR2 YNNKEL (reference sequence).

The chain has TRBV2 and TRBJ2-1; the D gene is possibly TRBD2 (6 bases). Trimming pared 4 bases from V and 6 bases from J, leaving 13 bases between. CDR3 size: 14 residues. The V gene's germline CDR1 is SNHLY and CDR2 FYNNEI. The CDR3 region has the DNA TGTGCCAGCAGTGCGGAGGGCCGGGGCAATGAGCAGTTCTTC. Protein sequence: CASSAEGRGNEQFF. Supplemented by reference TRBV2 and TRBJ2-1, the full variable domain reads EPEVTQTPSHQVTQMGQEVILRCVPISNHLYFYWYRQILGQKVEFLVSFYNNEISEKSEIFDDQFSVERPDGSNFTLKIRSTKLEDSAMYFCASSAEGRGNEQFFGPGTRLTVL.